Included here is one T cell receptor (beta chain) sequence, with context. Its recognized antigen is unknown. Per-base quality was not reported, and no clone a single base away is much larger than it. This sample is drawn from a study of technical replicates of blood from four donors (TCRdb year 2017). Receptors were amplified or captured by the immunoSEQ multiplex PCR assay. The source is immuneACCESS, and TCRdb retained only in-frame sequences with V and J called. Part of the clones is not carried over; for the studies checked, unresolved V genes explain less than half of this, and the remainder is unexplained. Recorded for this sample are roughly 72,000 clones; roughly 97% of them occurred a single time. Clones ranked in the top ten supply roughly 0.34% of the sample. Germline trimming: 6 bases from V, 7 bases from J; junction bases outside gene matches: 6. The germline V gene specifies MGHRA as CDR1 and YSYEKL as CDR2. The CDR3 measures 14 amino acids from cysteine to phenylalanine. Only the CDR3 region is kept as DNA, spanning 42 bases read in frame from base 1.

The clonotype was recovered from a human donor in good health. Rearrangement joined TRBV4-1 to TRBJ2-2; 9 bases in the middle match TRBD1. Sequencing was performed on T cells isolated from PBMCs. The nucleotides are TGCGCCAGCAGTCCGGGACAGGGTAACGGGGAGCTGTTTTTT. Its translation is CASSPGQGNGELFF.